The clone carrying this TCR beta chain was counted only a few times. Its antigen is unknown. Germline V gene sequence: CDR1 LNHDA, CDR2 SQIVND (reference sequence). The V and J ends lost 6 bases and 7 bases respectively, with 16 bases between them. This CDR3 contains 14 residues. Time point meaning: persistent/refractory GD, antithyroid drugs over 5 years with positive TRAb. Extracted RNA from PBMCs served as the source of the TCR library. Collection of peripheral blood (around 10 milliliters) was done using EDTA tubes. Building the TCR beta libraries relied on iRepertoire HTBI primers, and CDR3 regions underwent Arm-PCR. TCRdb reprocessed the multiplex PCR reads via MiXCR and lists one record per CDR3 protein. Among fewer than 450,000 distinct CDR3 sequences, about a fifth were seen once, and the ten largest hold more than 20%. The sample is drawn from a study of regulatory T cells in long-lasting Graves disease.

Whole-study findings and limits: Persistent disease samples used TRBV28, TRBJ1-2 and TRBJ2-5 preferentially.

The V call is TRBV19, the J call TRBJ1-5, with D perhaps matching TRBD1 (5 bases). This sequence originates from a female donor with Graves disease. The sample here was peripheral blood mononuclear cells (PBMCs), taken when the disease was refractory, from a patient treated with antithyroid drugs. CDR3 amino acids: CASSSDRKGQPQHF. CDR3 in DNA: TGTGCCAGTAGCTCCGACCGAAAGGGGCAGCCCCAGCATTTT.